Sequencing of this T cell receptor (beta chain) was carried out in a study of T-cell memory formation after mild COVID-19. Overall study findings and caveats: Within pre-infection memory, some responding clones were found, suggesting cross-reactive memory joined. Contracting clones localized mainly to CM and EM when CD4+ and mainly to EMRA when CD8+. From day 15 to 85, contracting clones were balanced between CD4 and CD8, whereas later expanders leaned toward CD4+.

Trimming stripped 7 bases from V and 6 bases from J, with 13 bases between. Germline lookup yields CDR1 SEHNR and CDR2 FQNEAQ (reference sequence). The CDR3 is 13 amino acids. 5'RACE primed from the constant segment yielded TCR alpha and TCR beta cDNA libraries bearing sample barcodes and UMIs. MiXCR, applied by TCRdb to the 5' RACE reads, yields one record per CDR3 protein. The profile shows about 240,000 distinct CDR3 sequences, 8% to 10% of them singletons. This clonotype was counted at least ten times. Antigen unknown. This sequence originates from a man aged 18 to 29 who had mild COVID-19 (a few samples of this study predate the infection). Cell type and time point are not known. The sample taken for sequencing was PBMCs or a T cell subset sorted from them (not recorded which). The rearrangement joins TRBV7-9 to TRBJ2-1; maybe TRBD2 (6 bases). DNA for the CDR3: TGTGCCAGCATGGAGGGTGGGTTCAATGAGCAGTTCTTC. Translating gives CASMEGGFNEQFF.